This T cell receptor beta chain derives from a study of blood T cell repertoires in COVID-19 (dated by TCRdb to about 2020). For the wider study: Samples covering the acute and convalescent phases of COVID-19 were provided by collaborators in the United States, Italy and Spain. The prospective study material was composed of cDNA or gDNA derived from T cells, B-cell-depleted T cells, or PBMCs. The dataset comprised deeply sampled blood TCRbeta repertoires from subjects exposed to, actively infected with, or recovered from COVID-19. A freely available public database, intended as a resource for researchers studying the immune response to SARS-CoV-2, is where the repertoires were released. The samples were drawn from two sources: the first 160 participants of the ongoing ImmuneRACE study, and 950 to 1,500 subjects contributed by 6 global collaborators. Sample metadata almost always included a de-identified subject ID, COVID-19 status, age in years and sex. Where available, HLA class I and class II types were obtained from metadata supplied by the sample provider rather than from assay-based typing. What the research found in general, with its limitations: The quantity of clinical and demographic metadata differed by source and by participant and was supplied without curation.

TCRbeta CDR3 regions were amplified from genomic DNA by means of the immunoSEQ Assay, a bias-controlled multiplex PCR. Turning to the authors' computational methods: Nucleated cell counts per sample were estimated from amplification of reference gene primers within the assay. Sequence reads were collapsed and filtered to measure the absolute abundance of every unique TCRbeta CDR3 rearrangement. For each sample, productive Simpson clonality was calculated as the square root of Simpson's diversity index over productive rearrangements. Entries here come from immuneACCESS through TCRdb and include only in-frame sequences with V and J called. Some clones fail to appear in such tables; in the studies checked, an unresolved V gene covers under half of the shortfall, and the cause of the remainder is unknown. That table gives V, J and clone size, and the DNA gave D and trimming. The sample table shows about 230,000 clones, and over 80% are seen once. The ten largest clones add up to 2% to 3% of the sample.

Each collaborating institution followed its own protocols to collect whole blood in K2EDTA tubes. For TCRbeta analysis, collaborator samples were shipped as frozen whole blood, as isolated PBMCs, or as DNA extracted from either sample type. Trimming at the junction amounts to 8 bases on V and 0 bases on J, and the germline ends lie 5 bases apart. The germline V gene (reference sequence) sets CDR1 to LGHDT and CDR2 to YNNKEL. Inclusive of the bounding cysteine and phenylalanine, the CDR3 is 13 residues long. Here the CDR3 DNA is all that survives: 39 bases in frame from base 1. To note about this clone: It lacks a known antigen. Base qualities were left out, and no much larger clone turns up one base away.

The V and J segments used are TRBV3-1 (or the pseudogene TRBV3-2) and TRBJ1-6, with no confident D gene call. This receptor was identified in a woman aged 70-85 years with active or convalescent COVID-19. Sequencing was carried out using peripheral blood. Here is the DNA: TGTGCCAGCTCTAGCTCCTATAATTCACCCCTCCACTTT. The resulting protein is CASSSSYNSPLHF.